Shown below are 25 T cell receptor beta chains from a single sample sequenced in a study of blood T cells in healthy people across ages. Through a sample-barcoded 5' primer and a J-beta primer mix, a second PCR was run for roughly 7 to 11 cycles. Via MiXCR, TCRdb re-called the 5' RACE reads, giving one row per CDR3 protein. The table lists over a million distinct CDR3 sequences, approximately 42% of them singletons. The sample comprised blood. The receptors stem from a woman under 30 in good health.

About this clonotype: This may be a read error, as it is one base from a much larger clone. The chain carries TRBV7-3 and TRBJ2-1; D gene uncertain. This CDR3 is 13 amino acids long. Germline V gives CDR1 SGHTA, CDR2 FQGTGA. The CDR3 nucleotides are TGTGCCAGCAGCTTAACCTTATACAATGAGCGGTTCTTC. Encoded protein: CASSLTLYNERFF. The variable domain in full, completed from reference TRBV7-3 and TRBJ2-1, reads GAGVSQTPSNKVTEKGKYVELRCDPISGHTALYWYRQSLGQGPEFLIYFQGTGAADDSGLPNDRFFAVRPEGSVSTLKIQRTERGDSAVYLCASSLTLYNERFFGPGTRLTVL.

The genes are TRBV4-1 and TRBJ2-6; 7 nucleotides match TRBD1. V trimming: 0 bases; J trimming: 1 base; junction bases outside the gene matches: 12. The length of the CDR3 is 20 residues. CDR1 is MGHRA, CDR2 YSYEKL, per germline. The CDR3 here is CASSQDLGQGVRSGANVLTF. The DNA of the CDR3 is TGCGCCAGCAGCCAAGATCTAGGGCAGGGGGTCCGGTCTGGGGCCAACGTCCTGACTTTC.

The rearrangement joins TRBV6-5 to TRBJ1-1; D unclear. Germline V gives CDR1 MNHEY, CDR2 SVGAGI. This CDR3 is built from 14 residues. V was pared by 6 bases and J by 0 bases, with 11 bases between. In DNA form, the CDR3 reads TGTGCCAGCAGCGACGCAGTCATGAACACTGAAGCTTTCTTT. This gives the protein CASSDAVMNTEAFF.

The genes are TRBV6-6 and TRBJ1-1, with a possible D match to TRBD1 (6 bases). The germline CDR1 and CDR2 sequences are MNHNY and SVGAGI (reference sequence). This CDR3 is 17 amino acids long. V was pared by 7 bases and J by 6 bases, with 27 bases between. CDR3 in amino acids: CASNSYELTGRVAEAFF. The CDR3 region has the DNA TGTGCCAGCAACAGTTACGAACTTACAGGGAGGGTGGCTGAAGCTTTCTTT.

V is TRBV18 and J is TRBJ2-6, with D perhaps matching TRBD2 (5 bases). This CDR3 spans 14 amino acids. Trimming removed 3 bases from V and 6 bases from J, with 9 bases in between. CDR1 is KGHSH, CDR2 LQKENI, per germline. The CDR3 DNA follows: TGTGCCAGCTCACCGGGGAGAGAGGCCAACGTCCTGACTTTC. Amino acid sequence: CASSPGREANVLTF.

There are many counts of this clonotype. The chain uses TRBV6-2 or TRBV6-3 and TRBJ2-1; maybe TRBD2 (5 bases). Trimming cost V 2 bases and J 7 bases, with 15 bases left between them. CDR1 MNHEY and CDR2 SVGEGT come from the germline V gene. This CDR3 comprises 15 residues. The CDR3 DNA sequence: TGTGCCAGCAGTTACGCGGTGGAGTCGGGGAATGAGCAGTTCTTC. Protein: CASSYAVESGNEQFF.

The chain uses TRBV12-3 or TRBV12-4 and TRBJ2-5; D tentatively fits TRBD1 or TRBD2 (5 bases each). Trimming pared 4 bases from V and 11 bases from J, leaving 14 bases between. The CDR3 runs to 12 residues. Here the CDR3 reads CASSWDHNEQYF. Here the CDR3 DNA reads TGTGCCAGCAGTTGGGACCACAATGAGCAGTACTTC.

This clonotype occurred a few times. The V gene is TRBV6-2 or TRBV6-3, the J gene TRBJ1-1, with TRBD1 matching 8 bases. Unmatched junction bases numbered 17, after V lost 1 base and J lost 1 base. Per the germline V gene, CDR1 is MNHEY and CDR2 is SVGEGT. The CDR3 is made up of 20 amino acids. CDR3 in DNA: TGTGCCAGCAGTTACTACGCCCTCGGGACAGGTGCTTCTCGGAACACTGAAGCTTTCTTT. This encodes CASSYYALGTGASRNTEAFF.

The chain carries TRBV20-1 and TRBJ2-5; TRBD2 matches at 7 bases. CDR3 length: 13 amino acids. The V and J ends lost 6 bases and 3 bases, in that order; junction bases with no gene match: 7. Germline V lookup: CDR1 DFQATT, CDR2 SNEGSKA (reference sequence). The DNA of the CDR3 is TGCAGTGCAAGGGACTACCTTAAAGAGACCCAGTACTTC. Translation: CSARDYLKETQYF.

This clonotype appeared a few times. The chain employs TRBV6-2 or TRBV6-3 and TRBJ2-1, with D perhaps given as TRBD1 or TRBD2 (5 bases each). This CDR3 comprises 21 residues. Between the trimmed V and J ends, which lost 2 bases and 1 base, there was a span of 27 bases. CDR1 is MNHEY and CDR2 is SVGEGT in the germline V gene. CDR3 nucleotide sequence: TGTGCCAGCAGTTACGGGATTGGGCCTCATCCGGGGCGGCGGTCCTACAATGAGCAGTTCTTC. Translating it yields CASSYGIGPHPGRRSYNEQFF.

V and J are TRBV7-2 and TRBJ1-2, with D unclear. This CDR3 spans 15 amino acids. V was cut by 5 bases and J by 3 bases, with 16 bases left in between. Germline loops: CDR1 SGHTA, CDR2 FQGNSA. The CDR3 bases are TGTGCCAGCAGCCCCTGGGATGTTGAGGACTATGGCTACACCTTC. Encoded protein: CASSPWDVEDYGYTF.

V usage is TRBV3-1 and J usage is TRBJ2-3, with 10 bases identical to TRBD2. The V and J ends lost 4 bases and 5 bases, in that order; junction bases with no gene match: 9. CDR1 and CDR2 from the germline V gene are LGHDT and YNNKEL (reference sequence). This CDR3 region has 16 residues. The CDR3 region is CASSPRTSGLLDTQYF. CDR3 nucleotide sequence: TGTGCCAGCAGCCCTCGGACTAGCGGATTACTAGATACGCAGTATTTT.

The chain couples TRBV6-5 to TRBJ2-3; the D is unclear. V lost 5 bases, J lost 2 bases, and 11 bases lay in between. Germline CDR1 MNHEY, CDR2 SVGAGI. The CDR3 is made up of 14 amino acids. CDR3 coding DNA: TGTGCCAGCAGTCCGTGGGATGTCACAGATACGCAGTATTTT. Encoded protein: CASSPWDVTDTQYF.

V gene TRBV4-3 combines with J gene TRBJ2-3, with D perhaps TRBD2 (6 bases). The CDR3 is 18 residues long. The germline gives CDR1 LGHNA, CDR2 YSLEER. The ends were cut back, 1 base at V and 7 bases at J, with 24 bases in the middle. The CDR3: CASSQGPERAGLAHTQYF. The CDR3 nucleotides read TGCGCCAGCAGCCAAGGACCCGAGAGGGCGGGGCTAGCTCATACGCAGTATTTT.

The V and J genes are TRBV6-5 and TRBJ2-4, with D perhaps matching TRBD1 (6 bases). The DNA end favors TRBJ2-5, so the J call may be wrong. CDR3 length: 15 amino acids. Germline CDR1 reads MNHEY; CDR2 reads SVGAGI. CDR3 bases: TGTGCCAGCAGTTCCGAAAGGGGTAGGGGGGAGACCCAGTACTTC. Residues: CASSSERGRGETQYF.

The gene calls are TRBV20-1 and TRBJ1-1; 7 positions agree with TRBD1. After removal of 6 bases from V and 0 bases from J, the junction contained 13 bases not matched to a gene. Germline V CDR1 and CDR2: DFQATT, SNEGSKA (reference sequence). This CDR3 has 16 amino acids. CDR3: CSAAFPEDRVNTEAFF. DNA of the CDR3: TGCAGTGCCGCCTTTCCAGAAGACAGGGTGAACACTGAAGCTTTCTTT.

This clonotype was observed a few times. The chain couples TRBV4-3 to TRBJ1-5; D ambiguous. Germline loops: CDR1 LGHNA, CDR2 YSLEER. V dropped 0 bases and J dropped 3 bases, with 6 bases sitting between them. The CDR3 runs to 14 residues. This CDR3 is CASSQEPFNQPQHF. The CDR3 DNA sequence: TGCGCCAGCAGCCAAGAGCCTTTCAATCAGCCCCAGCATTTT.

In its sample, this clonotype was seen many times. This CDR3 reads CATSSRGGELFF. As DNA, the CDR3 is TGTGCCACCAGCAGCCGCGGCGGGGAGCTGTTTTTT. The genes are TRBV15 and TRBJ2-2; D unresolved. This CDR3 has 12 residues. Germline assignment: CDR1 LNHNV and CDR2 YYDKDF (reference sequence). Trimming cost V 3 bases and J 7 bases, with 6 bases left between them.

The chain joins TRBV7-2 to TRBJ2-5; 14 bases line up with TRBD2. The J call could be wrong; TRBJ2-7 is a better fit for the DNA end. CDR1 SGHTA and CDR2 FQGNSA come from the germline V gene. The CDR3 has 18 residues. The CDR3 DNA is TGTGCCAGCAGCCCGTGGACTAGCGGGAGGTGGGATTACTACGAGCAGTACTTC. Protein product: CASSPWTSGRWDYYEQYF.

The chain carries TRBV6-5 and TRBJ1-1; 8 bases fit TRBD1. Per the germline V gene, CDR1 is MNHEY and CDR2 is SVGAGI. J lost 0 bases, V lost 10 bases, and 10 bases had no gene match. CDR3 length: 15 residues. CDR3 sequence reads: CATSGDRSLNTEAFF. The CDR3 DNA sequence: TGTGCCACCTCTGGGGACAGGAGCTTGAACACTGAAGCTTTCTTT.

The chain recombines TRBV6-1 with TRBJ2-5, with D maybe TRBD1 (5 bases). The DNA end lines up better with TRBJ2-7; the J call may be wrong. In germline, CDR1 is MNHNS, CDR2 SASEGT. This CDR3 is 16 amino acids long. The chain's CDR3 is CASSEAHWTSDYEQYF. DNA for the CDR3: TGTGCCAGCAGTGAAGCGCATTGGACATCCGACTACGAGCAGTACTTC.

The CDR3 bases are TGTGCCAGCAGTTCGGGGGGACAGGGGAATTCACCCCTCCACTTT. As protein: CASSSGGQGNSPLHF. This chain uses TRBV12-3 or TRBV12-4 with TRBJ1-6; 10 nucleotides line up with TRBD1. The CDR3 is 15 amino acids. Germline trimming cut 4 bases from V and 7 bases from J; bases unmatched to any gene: 4.

This clonotype was counted once. This sequence joins TRBV4-2 and TRBJ2-1; TRBD2 matches at 14 bases. Germline V gene lookup returns CDR1 LGHNA and CDR2 YNFKEQ. Germline trimming cut 4 bases from V and 13 bases from J; bases unmatched to any gene: 6. This CDR3 region has 14 residues. The CDR3 region is CASSPGLAGETQFF. CDR3 nucleotides: TGTGCCAGCAGCCCGGGACTAGCGGGAGAGACCCAGTTCTTC.

A few counts support this clonotype. This clone may be a read error of a much larger clone one base away. The chain employs TRBV6-6 and TRBJ2-3; D perhaps matches TRBD2 (6 bases). V was cut by 4 bases and J by 2 bases, with 7 bases left in between. The CDR3 contains 13 residues. Germline loops: CDR1 MNHNY, CDR2 SVGAGI (reference sequence). CDR3 protein: CASSSSVTDTQYF. The CDR3 DNA sequence: TGTGCCAGCAGTTCTAGCGTCACAGATACGCAGTATTTT.

The J gene is TRBJ1-6, the V gene TRBV21-1; the D segment call TRBD1 is taken from the table without a DNA check. TRBV21-1 is a recognized pseudogene. This CDR3 has 16 amino acids. This CDR3 is CASSKEGQLTNSPLHF. Here the CDR3 DNA reads TGTGCCAGCAGCAAAGAAGGACAGTTAACTAATTCACCCCTCCACTTT.